The clone carrying this TCR beta chain was seen more than once but under ten times. Its specificity is unknown. This sample is drawn from a study of cytomegalovirus exposure and HLA in healthy donors. PCR amplification relied on 60 Vbeta primers (plus 13 Jbeta primers). Here immunoSEQ multiplex PCR was the method, and the copy in TCRdb shows in-frame clones only, minus some. The sample carries 55,000 to 75,000 clones, approximately 75% recorded once. Regarding the study as a whole: Among the CMV-associated chains, a few were confirmed in vitro as specific for CMV antigens. CMV serostatus alone was available as immune exposure information.

Between the trimmed V and J ends, which lost 2 bases and 0 bases, there was a span of 12 bases. Germline-derived CDR1 and CDR2 are KGHSH and LQKENI. CDR3 length: 16 amino acids. Sequenced input: PBMCs. This chain connects TRBV18 to TRBJ2-3; the D is unclear. The sequence was collected from a man aged 25 to 40 in good health and CMV-seropositive. The CDR3: CASSPVMGLSTDTQYF. Here the CDR3 DNA reads TGTGCCAGCTCACCAGTTATGGGCCTTAGCACAGATACGCAGTATTTT.